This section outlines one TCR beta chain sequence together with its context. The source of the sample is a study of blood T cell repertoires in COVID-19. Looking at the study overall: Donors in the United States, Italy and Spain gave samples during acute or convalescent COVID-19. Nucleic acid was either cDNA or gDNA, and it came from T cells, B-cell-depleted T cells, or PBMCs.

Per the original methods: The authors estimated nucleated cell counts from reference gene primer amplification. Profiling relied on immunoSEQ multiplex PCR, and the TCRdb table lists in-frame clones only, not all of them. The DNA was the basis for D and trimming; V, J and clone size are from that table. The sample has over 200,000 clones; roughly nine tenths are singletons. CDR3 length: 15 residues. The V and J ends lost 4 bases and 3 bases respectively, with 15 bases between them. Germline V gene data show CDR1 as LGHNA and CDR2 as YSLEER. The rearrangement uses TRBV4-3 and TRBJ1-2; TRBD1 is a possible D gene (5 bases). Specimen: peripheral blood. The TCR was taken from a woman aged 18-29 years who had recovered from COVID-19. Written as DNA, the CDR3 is TGCGCCAGCAGCCGAGGACCGCCCAGGGACTATGGCTACACCTTC. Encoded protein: CASSRGPPRDYGYTF.